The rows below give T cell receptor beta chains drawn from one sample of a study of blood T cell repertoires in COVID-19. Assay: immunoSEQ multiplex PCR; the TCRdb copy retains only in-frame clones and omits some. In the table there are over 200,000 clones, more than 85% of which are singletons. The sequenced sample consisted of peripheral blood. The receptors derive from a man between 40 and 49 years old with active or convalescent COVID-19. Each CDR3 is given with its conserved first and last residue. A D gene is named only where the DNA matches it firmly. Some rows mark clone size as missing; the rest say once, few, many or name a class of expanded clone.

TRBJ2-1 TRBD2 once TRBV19 TGTGCCAGTAGCCACACCAAAGCGGGAGCCTACAATGAGCAGTTCTTC CASSHTKAGAYNEQFF
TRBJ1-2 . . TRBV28 TGTGCCAGCAGTTTATCGTGGAGTTCCTGGGGCTACACCTTC CASSLSWSSWGYTF
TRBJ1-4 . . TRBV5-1 TGCGCCAGCAGCTTGACGGGGGGGCGAAATGAAAAACTGTTTTTT CASSLTGGRNEKLFF
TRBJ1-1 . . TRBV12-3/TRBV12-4 TGTGCCAGCAGTTTAGACTCACTCCCGAAAGCTTTCTTT CASSLDSLPKAFF
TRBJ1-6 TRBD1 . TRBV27 TGTGCCAGCAGTTTTGACAGGGTCTGGAATTCACCCCTCCACTTT CASSFDRVWNSPLHF
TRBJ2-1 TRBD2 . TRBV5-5 TGTGCCAGCAGCTTGCCCGGGACTAGCGTCGATGAGCAGTTCTTC CASSLPGTSVDEQFF
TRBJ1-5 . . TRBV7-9 TGTGCCAGCAGCGCCGGGGATCAGCCCCAGCATTTT CASSAGDQPQHF
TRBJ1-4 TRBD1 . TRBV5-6 TGTGCCAGCAGCTCAACCCGACAGGGAAGTTCCCCTATATATGAAAAACTGTTTTTT CASSSTRQGSSPIYEKLFF
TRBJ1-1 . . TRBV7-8 TGTGCCAGCAGCTTAGGTGGGGGGGGGCGAGGCACTGAAGCTTTCTTT CASSLGGGGRGTEAFF
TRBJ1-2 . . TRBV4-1 TGCGCCAGCAGAAAAACTGGGGGGGGACGAGACTATGGCTACACCTTC CASRKTGGGRDYGYTF
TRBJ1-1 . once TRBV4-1 TGCGCCAGCAGCCAAGATGGGAGGGCCATTGAAGCTTTCTTT CASSQDGRAIEAFF
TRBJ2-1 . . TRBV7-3 TGTGCCAGCAGCACCCGACTAGGATTATACAATGAGCAGTTCTTC CASSTRLGLYNEQFF
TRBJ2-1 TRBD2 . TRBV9 TGTGCCAGCAGCGTAGTGGCTAGCGGGGGGGCTCTTAATGAGCAGTTCTTC CASSVVASGGALNEQFF
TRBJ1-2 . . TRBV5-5 TGTGCCAGCAGCCGACAGGAATATGGCTACACCTTC CASSRQEYGYTF
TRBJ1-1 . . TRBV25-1 TGTGCCAGCAGTGAAATGGGGGGGCAGTACACTGAAGCTTTCTTT CASSEMGGQYTEAFF
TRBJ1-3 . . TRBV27 TGTGCCAGCAGTTTAACAGGCTACTCTGGAAACACCATATATTTT CASSLTGYSGNTIYF
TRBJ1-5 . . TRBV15 TGTGCCACCAGCAGAGAGGGCAGGGATAGCAATCAGCCCCAGCATTTT CATSREGRDSNQPQHF
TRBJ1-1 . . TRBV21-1 TGTGCCAGCAGCAAACCCAGGGGATTCGAGAACACTGAAGCTTTCTTT CASSKPRGFENTEAFF
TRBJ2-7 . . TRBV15 TGTGCCACCAGCAGAGATTTTCGTACAGACGAGCAGTACTTC CATSRDFRTDEQYF
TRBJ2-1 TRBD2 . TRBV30 TGTGCCTCCCCGGGACTAGCGGGAGCGAGCTCCTACAATGAGCAGTTCTTC CASPGLAGASSYNEQFF
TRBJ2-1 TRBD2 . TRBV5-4 TGTGCCAGCAGCTTGTCTCTAGCGGGAGCCCGCTACAATGAGCAGTTCTTC CASSLSLAGARYNEQFF
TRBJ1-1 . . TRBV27 TGTGCCAGCAGTTTCACTGGGGGGGCGGAATCGAAAGCTTTCTTT CASSFTGGAESKAFF
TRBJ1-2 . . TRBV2 TGTGCCAGCAGTGTGGTACAGGGTTATGGCTACACCTTC CASSVVQGYGYTF
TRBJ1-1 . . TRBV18 TGTGCCAGCTCACCCCGGGTAAGTGGGTTTGACACTGAAGCTTTCTTT CASSPRVSGFDTEAFF
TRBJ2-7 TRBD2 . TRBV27 TGTGCCAGCAGTTTAGTACTAGCGGGAAGCTACGAGCAGTACTTC CASSLVLAGSYEQYF
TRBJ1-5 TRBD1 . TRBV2 TGTGCCAGCAGTTACGAACAGGGGGTTCAACCCCAGCATTTT CASSYEQGVQPQHF
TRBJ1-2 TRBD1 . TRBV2 TGTGCCAGCAGACCTGGGACAGAGAACTATGGCTACACCTTC CASRPGTENYGYTF
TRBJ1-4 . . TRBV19 TGTGCCAGTAGTATGCGTGAAAAACTGTTTTTT CASSMREKLFF
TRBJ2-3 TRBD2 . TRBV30 TGTGCCTGGAGTGTACTGGCGGGAGCTCGAAATACGCAGTATTTT CAWSVLAGARNTQYF
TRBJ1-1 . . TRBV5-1 TGCGCCAGCAGCTCCCAGGGAAAAACTGAAGCTTTCTTT CASSSQGKTEAFF
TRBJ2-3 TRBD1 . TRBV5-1 TGCGCCAGCAGCGTACAGGGGGGTACAGATACGCAGTATTTT CASSVQGGTDTQYF
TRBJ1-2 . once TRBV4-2 TGTGCCAGCAGCCAAGATCTTGCGGGCAGCTATGGCTACACCTTC CASSQDLAGSYGYTF
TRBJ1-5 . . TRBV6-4 TGTGCCAGCAGTGAAAGGGCAGGGAAGAGCAATCAGCCCCAGCATTTT CASSERAGKSNQPQHF
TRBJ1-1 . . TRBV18 TGTGCCAGCTCATCCGGAGGAGTGGAAGCTTTCTTT CASSSGGVEAFF
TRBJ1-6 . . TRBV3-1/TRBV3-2 TGTGCCAGCAGCCAAGCAATTTCAGGCGGGAATTCACCCCTCCACTTT CASSQAISGGNSPLHF
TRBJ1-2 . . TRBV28 TGTGCCAGCAGTTTAATTCCCCGAGGCTATGGCTACACCTTC CASSLIPRGYGYTF
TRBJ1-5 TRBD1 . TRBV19 TGTGCCAGTAGGTCCCGGGCAGGGGGTATGCAGCCCCAGCATTTT CASRSRAGGMQPQHF
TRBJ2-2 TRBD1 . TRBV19 TGTGCCAGTAGCCGACAGGGGGGGAACACCGGGGAGCTGTTTTTT CASSRQGGNTGELFF
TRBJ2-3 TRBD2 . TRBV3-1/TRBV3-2 TGTGCCAGCCAGGGCCACCTCAAGACTAGCGGGGGACGTGTAGATACGCAGTATTTT CASQGHLKTSGGRVDTQYF
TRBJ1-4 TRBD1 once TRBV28 TGTGCCAGCAGTCCCCGCGGACAGGGGTATGCAACTAATGAAAAACTGTTTTTT CASSPRGQGYATNEKLFF
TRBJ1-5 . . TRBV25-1 TGTGCCAGCAGCGCCGGTTTGAAAGAAAGCAATCAGCCCCAGCATTTT CASSAGLKESNQPQHF
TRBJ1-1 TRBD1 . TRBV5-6 TGTGCCAGCAGCTTAGGACAGGGACGAATAAGCAAAGCTTTCTTT CASSLGQGRISKAFF
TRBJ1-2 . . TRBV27 TGTGCCAGCCGAGGGAGGGGCTATGGCTACACCTTC CASRGRGYGYTF
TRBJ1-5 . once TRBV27 TGTGCCAGCAGACCCACTTACAATCAGCCCCAGCATTTT CASRPTYNQPQHF
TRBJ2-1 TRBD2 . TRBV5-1 TGCGCCAGCAGCCCTGGGACTAGCGGGGGCGATGAGCAGTTCTTC CASSPGTSGGDEQFF
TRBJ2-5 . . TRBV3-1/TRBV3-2 TGTGCCAGCAGGAGACAGTTGGAGACCCAGTACTTC CASRRQLETQYF
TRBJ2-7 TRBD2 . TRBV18 TGTGCCAGCTCACCACCGGTTCAGCGGGAGATACTGGGGCAGTACTTC CASSPPVQREILGQYF
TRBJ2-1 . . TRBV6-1 TGTGCCAGCAGTGAGGCGACTGGGAGCTCCTACAATGAGCAGTTCTTC CASSEATGSSYNEQFF
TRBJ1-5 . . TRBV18 TGTGCCAGCTCACAGTTGTCCCATGCAGGTTCCGGCAATCAGCCCCAGCATTTT CASSQLSHAGSGNQPQHF
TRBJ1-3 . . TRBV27 TGTGCCAGCAGTTTCGGGGGTCCTCGCGGAAACACCATATATTTT CASSFGGPRGNTIYF
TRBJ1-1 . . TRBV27 TGTGCCAGCAGAGGATTTAGGGAGTTTACTGAAGCTTTCTTT CASRGFREFTEAFF
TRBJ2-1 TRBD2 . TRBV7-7 TGTGCTAGCAGCTTACGACGGGAGGGTTACAATGAGCAGTTCTTC CASSLRREGYNEQFF
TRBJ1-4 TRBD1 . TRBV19 TGTGCCAGTAGTATTTTCCTAGGACAGGGTGGTGAAAAACTGTTTTTT CASSIFLGQGGEKLFF
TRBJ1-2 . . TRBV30 TGTGCCTGGAGTGTTGGGGCAGGGGATGGCTACACCTTC CAWSVGAGDGYTF
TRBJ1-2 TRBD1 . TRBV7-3 TGTGCCAGCAGCTTAATGGGGGACAGGGGTGGCTACACCTTC CASSLMGDRGGYTF
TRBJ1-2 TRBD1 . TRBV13 TGTGCCAGCAGCTTAGGGGCAGGGGGCGCCTATGGCTACACCTTC CASSLGAGGAYGYTF
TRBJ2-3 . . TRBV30 TGTGCCTGGAGTCGCTCTCTGGGGGGTGGCACAGATACGCAGTATTTT CAWSRSLGGGTDTQYF